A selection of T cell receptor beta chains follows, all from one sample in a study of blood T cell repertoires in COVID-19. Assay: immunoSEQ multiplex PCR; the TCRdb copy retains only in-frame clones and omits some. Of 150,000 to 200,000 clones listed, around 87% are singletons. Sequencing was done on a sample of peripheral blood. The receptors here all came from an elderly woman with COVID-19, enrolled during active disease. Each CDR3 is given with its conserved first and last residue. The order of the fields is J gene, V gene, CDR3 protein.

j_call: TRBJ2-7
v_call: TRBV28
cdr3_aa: CASRVGGYEQYF

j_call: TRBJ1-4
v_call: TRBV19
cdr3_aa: CASSIALRDEKLFF

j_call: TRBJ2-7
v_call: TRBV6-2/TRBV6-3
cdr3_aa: CASSYSDGRASGEQYF

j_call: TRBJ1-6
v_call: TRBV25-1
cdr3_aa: CATRNSPLHF

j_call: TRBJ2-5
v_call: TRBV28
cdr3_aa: CASRAIGGEAETQYF

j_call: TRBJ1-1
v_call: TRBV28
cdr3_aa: CASRETGGYTEAFF

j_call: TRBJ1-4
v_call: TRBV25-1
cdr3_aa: CASSGYGTGNEKLFF

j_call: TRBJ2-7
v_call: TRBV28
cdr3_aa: CASSLISSGSYYEQYF

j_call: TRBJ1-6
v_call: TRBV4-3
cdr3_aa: CASSQKGANNSPLHF

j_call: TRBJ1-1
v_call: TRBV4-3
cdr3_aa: CASSQVLGRTEAFF

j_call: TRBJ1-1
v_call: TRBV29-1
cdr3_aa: CSVEQGSRTEAFF

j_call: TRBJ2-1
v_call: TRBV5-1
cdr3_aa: CASSRLRTSGSHLYNEQFF

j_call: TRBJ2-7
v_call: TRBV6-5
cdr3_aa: CASNRGTGFSEQYF

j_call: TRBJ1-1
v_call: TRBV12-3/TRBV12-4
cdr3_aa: CASSFGQSTKAFF

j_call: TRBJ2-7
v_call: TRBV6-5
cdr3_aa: CASSYREGQGAYEQYF

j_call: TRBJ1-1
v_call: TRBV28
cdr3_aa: CASRFEQSNTEAFF

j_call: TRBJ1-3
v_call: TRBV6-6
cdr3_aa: CASSPRPRNTIYF

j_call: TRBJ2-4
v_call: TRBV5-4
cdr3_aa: CASREDLAKNIQYF

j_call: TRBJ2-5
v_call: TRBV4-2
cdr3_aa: CASSQSPDTQETQYF

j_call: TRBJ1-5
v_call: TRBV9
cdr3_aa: CASSRTGEFFQPQHF

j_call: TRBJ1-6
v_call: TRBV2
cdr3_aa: CASTGTGVSPLHF

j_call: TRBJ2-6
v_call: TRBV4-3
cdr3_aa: CASSQDLLVPGANVLTF

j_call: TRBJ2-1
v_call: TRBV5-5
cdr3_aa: CASSAADSQYNEQFF

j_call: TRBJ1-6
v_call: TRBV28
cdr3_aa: CATGTAVSPLHF

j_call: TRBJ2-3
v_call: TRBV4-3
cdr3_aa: CASSQGYGTDTQYF

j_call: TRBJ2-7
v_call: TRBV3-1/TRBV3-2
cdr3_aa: CASSWDSRGYEQYF

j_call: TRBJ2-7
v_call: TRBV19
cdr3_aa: CASSTARAPKNEQYF

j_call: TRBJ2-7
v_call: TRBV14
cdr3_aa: CASSQIPGQSEQYF

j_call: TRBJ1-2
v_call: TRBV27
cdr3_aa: CASSWDRNYGYTF

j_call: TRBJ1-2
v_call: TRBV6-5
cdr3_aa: CASSPTGSFDGYTF

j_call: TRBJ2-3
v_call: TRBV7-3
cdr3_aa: CASSLRGEPNTDTQYF

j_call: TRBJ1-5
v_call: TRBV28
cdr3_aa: CASSPSGTGLNQPQHF

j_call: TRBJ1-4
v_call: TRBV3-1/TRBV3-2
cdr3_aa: CASSQTGATNEKLFF

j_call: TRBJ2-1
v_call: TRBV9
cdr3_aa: CASSRGFEQFF

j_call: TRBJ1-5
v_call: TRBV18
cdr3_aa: CASAGAGEQPQHF

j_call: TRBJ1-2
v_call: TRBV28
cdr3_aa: CASSPLHGYTF

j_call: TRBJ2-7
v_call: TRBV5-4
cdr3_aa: CASSLWSGTSVSYEQYF

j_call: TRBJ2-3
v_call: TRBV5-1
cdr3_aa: CASSTSGRTLDTQYF

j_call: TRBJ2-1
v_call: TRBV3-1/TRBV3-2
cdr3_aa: CASKRTGSHNEQFF

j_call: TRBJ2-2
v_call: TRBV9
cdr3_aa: CASSVRTENTGELFF

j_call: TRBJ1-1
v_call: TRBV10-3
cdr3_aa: CAISDRQGNTEAFF

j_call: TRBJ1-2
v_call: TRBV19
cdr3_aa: CATHKGAGYTF

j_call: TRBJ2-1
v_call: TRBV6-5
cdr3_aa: CATYTAGTSKGEQFF

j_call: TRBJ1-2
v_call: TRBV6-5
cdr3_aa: CASRGVGYTF

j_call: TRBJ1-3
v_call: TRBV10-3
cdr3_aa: CAIGGDTGNTIYF

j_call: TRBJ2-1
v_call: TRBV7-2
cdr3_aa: CASSAHRSSYNEQFF

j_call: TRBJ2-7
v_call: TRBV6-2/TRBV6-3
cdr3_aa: CASSYGQGISYEQYF

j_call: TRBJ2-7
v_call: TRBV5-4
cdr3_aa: CASSLYLAGGTEQYF

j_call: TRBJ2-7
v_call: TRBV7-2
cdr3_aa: CASSWRLAGEDEQYF

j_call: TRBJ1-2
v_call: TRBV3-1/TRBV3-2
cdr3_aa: CASSPTRGVGAYGYTF

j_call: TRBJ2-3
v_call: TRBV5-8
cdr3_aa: CASTISNTQYF

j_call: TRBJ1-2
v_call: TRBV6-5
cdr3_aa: CASRAGTRYGYTF